This record looks at one TCR beta chain sequence and its context. The sample is drawn from a study of blood T cell repertoires in COVID-19. TCRdb's table, derived via immunoSEQ multiplex PCR, lists solely in-frame clones and lacks some. Among around 170,000 clones, around 83% were seen once, and the ten largest hold around 6.3%. Deletions cut 5 bases from V and 2 bases from J, with 7 bases between. The CDR3 runs 12 residues. CDR1 and CDR2 (germline): SGHRS, YFSETQ. The sequence came from a woman between 35 and 50 years old with acute or convalescent COVID-19. This sequence joins TRBV5-1 and TRBJ1-2; no clear D. The sequencing input was peripheral blood. Written as DNA, the CDR3 is TGCGCCAGCAGTTTGCTAAACTATGGCTACACCTTC. Translating it yields CASSLLNYGYTF.